These 5 T cell receptor beta chains originate from one sample sequenced in a study of naive and memory T cell subsets. Study results and limitations: A few larger clonotypes appeared in naive repertoires, especially CD8, possibly memory cells re-expressing CD45RA.

No antigen has been identified for these receptors. Two oligonucleotides, mixed equimolar, formed the beta constant-region primer covering TRBC1 and TRBC2. The ligated cDNA underwent four PCR rounds using SP2 and nested alpha and beta constant-region primers. TCRdb re-derived calls from the UMI-ligation and nested PCR reads in MiXCR, one entry per CDR3 protein. This table has roughly 150,000 distinct CDR3 sequences, roughly a fifth appearing once. Sample: naive CD8+ T cells from blood. The origin of the receptors is a human donor in good health.

The gene calls are TRBV6-6 and TRBJ2-5; D is perhaps TRBD1 (6 bases). The CDR3 is 14 residues long. The V gene's germline CDR1 is MNHNY and CDR2 SVGAGI (reference sequence). Trimming removed 3 bases at V and 2 bases at J, with 10 bases between. This CDR3 is CASSYKDSQETQYF. The CDR3 bases are TGTGCCAGCAGTTATAAGGACAGTCAAGAGACCCAGTACTTC.

The chain is built from TRBV5-1 and TRBJ2-5; unclear D gene. This CDR3 region has 11 residues. The V end lost 5 bases, the J end lost 5 bases, and 7 bases lay between the germline ends. The germline CDR1 and CDR2 sequences are SGHRS and YFSETQ. CDR3 in amino acids: CASRGSETQYF. CDR3 bases: TGCGCCAGCAGGGGTTCGGAGACCCAGTACTTC.

The J gene is TRBJ1-5, the V gene TRBV28, with 7 nucleotides matching TRBD1. V was clipped by 7 bases and J by 2 bases; unmatched bases: 5. Per the germline V gene, CDR1 is MDHEN and CDR2 is SYDVKM. The CDR3 sequence is 14 residues long. In nucleotides, the CDR3 is TGTGCCAGCAATAACGACAGGGGCAATCAGCCCCAGCATTTT. Protein product: CASNNDRGNQPQHF.

This clonotype has more than one count but fewer than ten. The chain carries TRBV5-6 and TRBJ2-5; maybe TRBD1 (5 bases). The CDR3 loop spans 16 amino acids. Trimming shortened V by 0 bases and J by 0 bases, and 12 bases separated the two germline ends. Germline-derived CDR1 and CDR2 are SGHDT and YYEEEE. CDR3 protein: CASSLVPRVDQETQYF. Written as DNA, the CDR3 is TGTGCCAGCAGCTTGGTTCCCAGGGTAGACCAAGAGACCCAGTACTTC.

The rearrangement links TRBV20-1 to TRBJ2-3, with D possibly matching TRBD2 (5 bases). Per germline, CDR1 DFQATT and CDR2 SNEGSKA (reference sequence). The V end lost 6 bases, the J end lost 4 bases, and 11 bases lay between the germline ends. The CDR3 length is 12 residues. CDR3 residues: CSASEVADTQYF. The CDR3 bases are TGCAGTGCGTCGGAGGTGGCAGATACGCAGTATTTT.